This TCR beta chain was documented in a study of T cell changes during pregnancy in multiple sclerosis. Generated by immunoSEQ multiplex PCR, the TCRdb table keeps only in-frame clones and is missing some. The data hold tens of thousands of clones, with about nine tenths observed a single time. The CDR3 has 14 residues. V was cut by 2 bases and J by 5 bases, with 11 bases left in between. Germline loops: CDR1 KGHSY, CDR2 FQNENV. Specimen: peripheral blood, collected in the third trimester of pregnancy. The receptor was derived from a female donor in good health, enrolled as a control in a pregnancy study. The V and J genes are TRBV16 and TRBJ2-3, with D possibly matching TRBD2 (6 bases). CDR3 in amino acids: CASSQGRGRDTQYF. CDR3 in DNA: TGTGCCAGCAGCCAAGGACGGGGGAGAGATACGCAGTATTTT.